This entry describes one TCR beta chain. CDR1 is DFQATT, CDR2 SNEGSKA, per germline (reference sequence). This CDR3 has 16 amino acids. The data stem from a study of identical twins. MiXCR, applied by TCRdb to the 5' RACE reads, yields one record per CDR3 protein. The repertoire holds about 720,000 distinct CDR3 sequences, with roughly 20% as singletons. This same sample was also taken into another study, of T cells expressing NK-cell markers. That report notes: Seven of the eight sequenced donors were classified as HCMV-seropositive, and one was classified as seronegative. 1.0-7.0% of CD8+ T cells in a handful of donors belonged to dominant NKG2C+ clonotypes. Unclear, still, was the HCMV specificity of the expanded NKG2C+ T cell clones.

The origin of this receptor is a woman under 30 in good health. Material for sequencing was PBMCs. The V call is TRBV20-1, the J call TRBJ2-1, with 8 nucleotides matching TRBD2. Here the CDR3 reads CSLRVSGGNSYNEQFF. CDR3 in DNA: TGCAGCCTTCGGGTCAGCGGGGGTAACTCCTACAATGAGCAGTTCTTC.